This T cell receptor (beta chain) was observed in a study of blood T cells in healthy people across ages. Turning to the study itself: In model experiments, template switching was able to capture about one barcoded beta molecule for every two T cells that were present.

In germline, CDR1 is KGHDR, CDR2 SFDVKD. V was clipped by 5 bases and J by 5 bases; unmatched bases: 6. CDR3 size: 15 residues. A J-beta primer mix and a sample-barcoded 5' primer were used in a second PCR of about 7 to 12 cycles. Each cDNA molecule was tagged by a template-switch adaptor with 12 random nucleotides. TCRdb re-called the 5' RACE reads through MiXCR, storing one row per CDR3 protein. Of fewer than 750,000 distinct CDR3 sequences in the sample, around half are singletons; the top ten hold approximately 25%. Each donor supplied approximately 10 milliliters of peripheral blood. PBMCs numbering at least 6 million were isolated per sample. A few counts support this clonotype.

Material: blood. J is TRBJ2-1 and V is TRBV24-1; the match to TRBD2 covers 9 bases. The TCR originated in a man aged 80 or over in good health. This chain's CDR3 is CATSVATSGDNEQFF. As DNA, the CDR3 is TGTGCCACCAGTGTTGCGACTAGCGGCGACAATGAGCAGTTCTTC.